These T cell receptor beta chains were read from a single sample in a study of T cell responses to AZD1222 COVID-19 vaccine. TCRdb's table, derived via immunoSEQ multiplex PCR, lists solely in-frame clones and lacks some. The data show some 170,000 clones, more than 85% seen once. The sample consisted of peripheral blood, taken on day 0 of AZD1222 vaccination. These TCRs come from an adult in good health. CDR3s include the opening cysteine and the closing phenylalanine or tryptophan. D genes are given only for firm matches. The size field is filled for only some rows; it gives once, few, many or a size class.

v_call	d_call	j_call	clone_size	cdr3_nt	cdr3_aa
TRBV11-1	TRBD1	TRBJ2-7	.	TGTGCCAGCAGCTTAGGGACAGGGGTCTACGAGCAGTACTTC	CASSLGTGVYEQYF
TRBV2	.	TRBJ1-3	.	TGTGCCAGCATGGAGGAACAGGGCAATGAGAACACCATATATTTT	CASMEEQGNENTIYF
TRBV6-2/TRBV6-3	.	TRBJ2-3	.	TGTGCCAGCAGTTCTCTGGGGGGCACAGATACGCAGTATTTT	CASSSLGGTDTQYF
TRBV6-5	.	TRBJ1-3	.	TGTGCCAGCAGTCCCCCCTGGACTGGAAACACCATATATTTT	CASSPPWTGNTIYF
TRBV13	.	TRBJ2-7	.	TGTGCCAGCAGCTTAGCCGCCTCGGACGTCACCTACGAGCAGTACTTC	CASSLAASDVTYEQYF
TRBV7-9	TRBD1	TRBJ1-1	.	TGTGCCAGTAGAAAGACAGGGGGGAACACTGAAGCTTTCTTT	CASRKTGGNTEAFF
TRBV30	.	TRBJ1-2	.	TGTGCCTGGAGTGTACTCAGTGGCTACACCTTC	CAWSVLSGYTF
TRBV4-1	.	TRBJ1-5	once	TGCGCCAGCAGCCACAGGGTTGGTCAGCCCCAGCATTTT	CASSHRVGQPQHF
TRBV24-1	.	TRBJ2-7	.	TGTGCCACCAGTCGCGCCAGGGTAGTACCCTACGAGCAGTACTTC	CATSRARVVPYEQYF
TRBV7-9	TRBD1	TRBJ2-7	few	TGTGCCAGCAGCCCGGGACAGGGGGACTCCTACGAGCAGTACTTC	CASSPGQGDSYEQYF
TRBV6-2/TRBV6-3	.	TRBJ2-1	.	TGTGCCAGCAGTTACTATAGGGTCTCAGTTTACAATGAGCAGTTCTTC	CASSYYRVSVYNEQFF
TRBV3-1/TRBV3-2	TRBD2	TRBJ2-7	.	TGTGCCAGCAGCTTAGGACTAGCGGAATACTACGAGCAGTACTTC	CASSLGLAEYYEQYF
TRBV10-1	TRBD2	TRBJ2-1	.	TGCGCCAGCAGCCGTGGACTAGCGGGGTACAATGAGCAGTTCTTC	CASSRGLAGYNEQFF
TRBV6-5	.	TRBJ2-7	.	TGTGCCAGCAGTTCTTCCGCAGCGTACCCCTACGAGCAGTACTTC	CASSSSAAYPYEQYF
TRBV19	TRBD1	TRBJ1-1	.	TGTGCCAGTAGGCAGACAGGGGGCCGACGGTACACTGAAGCTTTCTTT	CASRQTGGRRYTEAFF
TRBV12-3/TRBV12-4	.	TRBJ2-5	.	TGTGCCAGCAGTTTGGGGAACCAAGAGACCCAGTACTTC	CASSLGNQETQYF
TRBV2	TRBD1	TRBJ1-2	.	TGTGCCAGCAGTCCCGGGACAGGGAAGGGGGACTATGGCTACACCTTC	CASSPGTGKGDYGYTF
TRBV7-3	TRBD1	TRBJ1-2	.	TGTGCCAGCAGCTCGGGACAGGGAAGCGGCTACACCTTC	CASSSGQGSGYTF
TRBV28	TRBD1	TRBJ2-1	.	TGTGCCAGCAGTATCCAGGGGGCTAGCCTGTTCTTC	CASSIQGASLFF
TRBV7-8	TRBD2	TRBJ2-1	once	TGTGCCAGCAGCTTAGCTTCTCCGGGGGGGCCGGGTGAGCAGTTCTTC	CASSLASPGGPGEQFF
TRBV6-1	.	TRBJ1-5	.	TGTGCCAGCAGTGACCCTCAGATTGATCAGCCCCAGCATTTT	CASSDPQIDQPQHF
TRBV4-1	.	TRBJ1-3	.	TGCGCCAGCAGCCAAGATCTTACGAACGCGATATCTAGCTCTGGAAACACCATATATTTT	CASSQDLTNAISSSGNTIYF
TRBV2	.	TRBJ2-5	once	TGTGCCAGCAGCTCTCGGGCAGACCAAGAGACCCAGTACTTC	CASSSRADQETQYF
TRBV13	TRBD1	TRBJ2-6	.	TGTGCCAGCAGCCCCGCAGGGGGCTCTGGGGCCAACGTCCTGACTTTC	CASSPAGGSGANVLTF
TRBV6-1	.	TRBJ1-1	.	TGTGCCAGCAGTGAACCAGGGGCCGGGACTGAAGCTTTCTTT	CASSEPGAGTEAFF
TRBV3-1/TRBV3-2	.	TRBJ1-6	.	TGTGCCACCGGCCCCGGGACTCAGAATTCACCCCTCCACTTT	CATGPGTQNSPLHF
TRBV7-8	.	TRBJ1-5	.	TGTGCCAGCAGCCCAGGACGAACTAGCAATCAGCCCCAGCATTTT	CASSPGRTSNQPQHF
TRBV14	TRBD2	TRBJ2-4	.	TGTGCCAGCAGCCCGTTCATGGGGGAGGGCATTCAGTACTTC	CASSPFMGEGIQYF
TRBV13	.	TRBJ1-2	.	TGTGCCAGCAGCTTAGGCAGGGACTATGGCTACACCTTC	CASSLGRDYGYTF